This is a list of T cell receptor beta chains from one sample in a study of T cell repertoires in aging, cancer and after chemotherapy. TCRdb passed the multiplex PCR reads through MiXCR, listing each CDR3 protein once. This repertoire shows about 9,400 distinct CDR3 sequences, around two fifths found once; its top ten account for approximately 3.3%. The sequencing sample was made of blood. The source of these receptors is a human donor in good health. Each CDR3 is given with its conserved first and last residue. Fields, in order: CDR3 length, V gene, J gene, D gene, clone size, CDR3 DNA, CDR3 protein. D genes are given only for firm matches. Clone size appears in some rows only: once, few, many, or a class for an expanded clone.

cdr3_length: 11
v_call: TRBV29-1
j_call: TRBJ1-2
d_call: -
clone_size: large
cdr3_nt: TGCAGCGTTGATGATCGCTATGGCTACACCTTC
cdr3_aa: CSVDDRYGYTF

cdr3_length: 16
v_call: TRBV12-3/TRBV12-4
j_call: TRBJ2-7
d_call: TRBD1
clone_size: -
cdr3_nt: TGTGCCAGCAGATTGGTACTCCGGACAGGGGCAGGGGAGCAGTACTTC
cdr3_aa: CASRLVLRTGAGEQYF

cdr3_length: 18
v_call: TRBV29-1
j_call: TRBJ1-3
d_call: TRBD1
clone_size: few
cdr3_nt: TGCAGCGTTGAAGGATCTACCGGGACAGCGTTCGGTGGAAACACCATATATTTT
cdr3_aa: CSVEGSTGTAFGGNTIYF

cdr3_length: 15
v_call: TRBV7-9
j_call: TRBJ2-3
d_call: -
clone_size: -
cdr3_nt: TGTGCCAGCAGCTCTGCGACGGGGTCACAGTCTACGCAGTATTTT
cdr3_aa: CASSSATGSQSTQYF

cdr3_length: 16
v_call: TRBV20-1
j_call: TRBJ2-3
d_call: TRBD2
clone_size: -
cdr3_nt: TGCAGTGCTAGAGTTGGTCTAGCGGGGGTCGCAGATACGCAGTATTTT
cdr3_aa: CSARVGLAGVADTQYF

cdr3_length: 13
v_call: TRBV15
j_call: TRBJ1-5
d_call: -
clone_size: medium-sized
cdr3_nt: TGTGCCACCGAGGCGACGAAGGGTCAGCCCCAGCATTTT
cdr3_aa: CATEATKGQPQHF

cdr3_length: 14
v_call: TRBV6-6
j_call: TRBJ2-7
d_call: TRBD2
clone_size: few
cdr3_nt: TGTGCCAGCAAAACGACTAGCTCTGCCTACGAGCAGTACTTC
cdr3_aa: CASKTTSSAYEQYF

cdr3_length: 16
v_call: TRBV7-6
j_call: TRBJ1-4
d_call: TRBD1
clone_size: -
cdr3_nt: TGTGCCAGCAGCTTTCGACAGGGGGCCCCTAATGAAAAACTGTTTTTT
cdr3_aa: CASSFRQGAPNEKLFF

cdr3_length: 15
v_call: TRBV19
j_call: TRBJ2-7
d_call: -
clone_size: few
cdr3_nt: TGTGCCAGCCGCCCTGGGCCGGGGGCATCCTACGAGCAGTACTTC
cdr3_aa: CASRPGPGASYEQYF

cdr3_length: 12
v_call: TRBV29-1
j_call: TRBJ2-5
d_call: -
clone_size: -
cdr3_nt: TGCAGCGTTGCACAGGGCGCGGAGACCCAGTACTTC
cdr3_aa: CSVAQGAETQYF

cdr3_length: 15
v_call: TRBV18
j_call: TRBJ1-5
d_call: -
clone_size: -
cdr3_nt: TGTGCCAGCTCACCCTTTGGGGGAGGCGATCAGCCCCAGCATTTT
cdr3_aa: CASSPFGGGDQPQHF

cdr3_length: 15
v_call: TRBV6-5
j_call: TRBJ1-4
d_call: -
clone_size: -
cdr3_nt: TGTGCCAGCAGTTACGGGCGGCTCCTTAATGAAAAACTGTTTTTT
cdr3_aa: CASSYGRLLNEKLFF

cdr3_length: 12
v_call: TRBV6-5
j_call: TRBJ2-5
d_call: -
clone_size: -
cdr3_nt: TGTGCCACCACCTCGCTAGGAGAGACCAAGTACTTC
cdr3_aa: CATTSLGETKYF

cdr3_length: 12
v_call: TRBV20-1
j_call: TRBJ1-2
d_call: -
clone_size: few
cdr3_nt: TGCAGCGCCACGGACAATTACTATGGCTACACCTTC
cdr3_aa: CSATDNYYGYTF

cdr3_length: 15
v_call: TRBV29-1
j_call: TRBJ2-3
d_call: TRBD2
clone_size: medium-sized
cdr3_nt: TGCAGCGTTGAAGGGGAGGGGTCCTACACAGATACGCAGTATTTT
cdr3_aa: CSVEGEGSYTDTQYF

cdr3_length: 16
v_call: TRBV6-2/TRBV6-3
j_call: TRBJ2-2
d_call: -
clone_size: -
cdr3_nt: TGTGCCAGCAGTAACACGGGAGGGGGCGTCCCCGGGGAGCTGTTTTTT
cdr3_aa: CASSNTGGGVPGELFF

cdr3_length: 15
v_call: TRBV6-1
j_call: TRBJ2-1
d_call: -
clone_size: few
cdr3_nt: TGTGCCAGCAACTACGCAGGGAGCTCCTACAATGAGCAGTTCTTC
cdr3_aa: CASNYAGSSYNEQFF

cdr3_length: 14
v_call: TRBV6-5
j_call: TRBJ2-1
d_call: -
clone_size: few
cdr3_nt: TGTGCCAGCAGTCGGACTCGCTCCTACAATGAGCAGTTCTTC
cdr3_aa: CASSRTRSYNEQFF

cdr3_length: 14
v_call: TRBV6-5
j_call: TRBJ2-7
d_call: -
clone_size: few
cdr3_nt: TGTGCCAGCAGTTACGGGGGCGGGGGCTTGCGGCAGTACTTC
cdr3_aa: CASSYGGGGLRQYF

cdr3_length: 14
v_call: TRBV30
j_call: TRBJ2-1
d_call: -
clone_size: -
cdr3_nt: TGTGCCTGTAGGGGTAGCGGAGACTACAATGAGCAGTTCTTC
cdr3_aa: CACRGSGDYNEQFF

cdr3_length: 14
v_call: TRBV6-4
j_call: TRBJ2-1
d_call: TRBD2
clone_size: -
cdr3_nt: TGTGCCAGCAGTGACTGGACTAGCGGCAATGAGCAGTTCTTC
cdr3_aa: CASSDWTSGNEQFF

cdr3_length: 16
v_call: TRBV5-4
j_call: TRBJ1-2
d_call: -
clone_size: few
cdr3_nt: TGTGCCAGCAGCTTGATTCCGGGGCTATTCGACTATGGCTACACCTTC
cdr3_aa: CASSLIPGLFDYGYTF

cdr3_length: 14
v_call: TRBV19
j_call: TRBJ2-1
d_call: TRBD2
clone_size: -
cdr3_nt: TGTGCCAGTACCCTCAGCGGGAGTAGCAATGAGCAGTTCTTC
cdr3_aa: CASTLSGSSNEQFF

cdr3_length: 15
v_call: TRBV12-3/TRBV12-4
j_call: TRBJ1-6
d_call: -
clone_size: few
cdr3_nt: TGTGCCAGCAGTTTGGGGGGATCAGGAAATTCACCCCTCCACTTT
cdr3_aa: CASSLGGSGNSPLHF

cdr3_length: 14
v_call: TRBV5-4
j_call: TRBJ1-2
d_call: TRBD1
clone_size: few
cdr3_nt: TGTGCCAGCAGCTTGCGATCGGGACAGGTAGTGTTGACCTTC
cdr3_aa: CASSLRSGQVVLTF

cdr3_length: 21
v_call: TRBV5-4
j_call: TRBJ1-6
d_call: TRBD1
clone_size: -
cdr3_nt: TGTGCCAGCAGCTTCGGAGAGGGGACAGGGAGAATTGGCTCCTATAATTCACCCCTCCACTTT
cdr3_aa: CASSFGEGTGRIGSYNSPLHF

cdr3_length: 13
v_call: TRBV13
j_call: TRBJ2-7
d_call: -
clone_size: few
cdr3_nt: TGTGCCAGCAGCTTAGCGTTAGCGGTCGAGCAGTACTTC
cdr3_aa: CASSLALAVEQYF

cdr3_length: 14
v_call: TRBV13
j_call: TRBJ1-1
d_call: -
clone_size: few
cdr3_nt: TGTGCCAGCAGCTTAGGCACGTCGAACACTGAAGCTTTCTTT
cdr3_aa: CASSLGTSNTEAFF

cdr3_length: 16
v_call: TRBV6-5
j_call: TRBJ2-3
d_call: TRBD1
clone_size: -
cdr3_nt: TGTGCCAGCAGCCGGGTGGACAGGGGTGGCACAGATACGCAGTATTTT
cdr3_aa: CASSRVDRGGTDTQYF

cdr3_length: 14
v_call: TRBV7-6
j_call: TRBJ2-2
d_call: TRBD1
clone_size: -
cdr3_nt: TGTGCCAGCAGCCGTGACAGGGGTGCCGGGGAGCTGTTTTTT
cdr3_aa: CASSRDRGAGELFF

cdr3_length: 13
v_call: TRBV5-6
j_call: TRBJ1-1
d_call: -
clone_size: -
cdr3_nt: TGTGCCAGCAGTCCACCCGTGAACACTGAAGCTTTCTTT
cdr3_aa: CASSPPVNTEAFF

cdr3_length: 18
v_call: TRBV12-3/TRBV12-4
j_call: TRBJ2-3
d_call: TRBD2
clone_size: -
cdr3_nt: TGTGCCAGCAGCGGTAGGCCTCAGGGCGGGGGGGCTCAAGATACGCAGTATTTT
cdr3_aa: CASSGRPQGGGAQDTQYF

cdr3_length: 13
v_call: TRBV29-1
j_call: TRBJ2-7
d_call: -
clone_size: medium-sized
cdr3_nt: TGCAGCGTTGAGGAGGGGACAGTATACGAGCAGTACTTC
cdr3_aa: CSVEEGTVYEQYF

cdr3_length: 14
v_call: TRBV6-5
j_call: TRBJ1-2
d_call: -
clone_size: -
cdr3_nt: TGTGCCAGCAGTTCTAGGGCCCGGAGGGATGGCTACACCTTC
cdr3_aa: CASSSRARRDGYTF

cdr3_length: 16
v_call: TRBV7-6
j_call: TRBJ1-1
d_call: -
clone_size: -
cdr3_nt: TGTGCCAGCAGCTTAGCTGGTAAGGGGGGGTCCACTGAAGCTTTCTTT
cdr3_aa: CASSLAGKGGSTEAFF

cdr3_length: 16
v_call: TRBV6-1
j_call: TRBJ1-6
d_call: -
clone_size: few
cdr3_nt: TGTGCCAGCAGTAAGGACAGTCCGGGGGGAAATTCACCCCTCCACTTT
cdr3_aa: CASSKDSPGGNSPLHF

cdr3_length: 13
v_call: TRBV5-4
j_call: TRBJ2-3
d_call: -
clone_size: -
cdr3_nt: TGTGCCAGCAGCTTGGAAGTCACAGATACGCAGTATTTT
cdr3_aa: CASSLEVTDTQYF

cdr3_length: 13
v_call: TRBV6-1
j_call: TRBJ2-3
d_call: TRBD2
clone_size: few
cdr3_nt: TGTGCCAGCAGCCGGGACTACTCAGATACGCAGTATTTT
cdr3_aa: CASSRDYSDTQYF

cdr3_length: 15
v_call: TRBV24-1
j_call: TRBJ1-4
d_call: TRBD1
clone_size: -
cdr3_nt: TGTGCCACCAGTGATTCGTCAGGGGGCAGAGAAAAACTGTTTTTT
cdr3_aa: CATSDSSGGREKLFF

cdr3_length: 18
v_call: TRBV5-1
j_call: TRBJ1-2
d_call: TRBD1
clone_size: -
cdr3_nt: TGCGCCAGCAGCTTCACTCCCCTTGACAGGGGCAACCTTTATGGCTACACCTTC
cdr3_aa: CASSFTPLDRGNLYGYTF

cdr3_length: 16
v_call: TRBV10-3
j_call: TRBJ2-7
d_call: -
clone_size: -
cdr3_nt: TGTGCCATCAGTGAGGGGGAACGGGAAGGGGTGGTGGAGCAGTACTTC
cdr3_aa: CAISEGEREGVVEQYF

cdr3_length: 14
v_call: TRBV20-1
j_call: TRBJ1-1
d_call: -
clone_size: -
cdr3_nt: TGCAGTGCTAGAGATATGACAGCGGGCACTGAAGCTTTCTTT
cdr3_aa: CSARDMTAGTEAFF

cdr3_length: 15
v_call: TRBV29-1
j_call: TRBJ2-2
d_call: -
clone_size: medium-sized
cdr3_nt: TGCAGCGTTGCAAAGGGGACTGGGCAATCCGGGGAGCTGTTTTTT
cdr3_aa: CSVAKGTGQSGELFF

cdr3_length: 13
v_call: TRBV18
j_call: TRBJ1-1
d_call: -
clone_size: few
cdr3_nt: TGTGCCAGCTCAGGGCGGCAGAACACTGAAGCTTTCTTT
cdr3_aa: CASSGRQNTEAFF

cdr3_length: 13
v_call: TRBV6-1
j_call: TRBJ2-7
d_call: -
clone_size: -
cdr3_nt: TGTGCCAGCAGTTCCCTAAGCTCCTACGAGCAGTACTTC
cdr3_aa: CASSSLSSYEQYF

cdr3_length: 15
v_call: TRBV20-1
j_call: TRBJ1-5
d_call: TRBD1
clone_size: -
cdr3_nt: TGCAGTGCCCAACCGGGACAGGGCTTCAATCAGCCCCAGCATTTT
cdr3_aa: CSAQPGQGFNQPQHF

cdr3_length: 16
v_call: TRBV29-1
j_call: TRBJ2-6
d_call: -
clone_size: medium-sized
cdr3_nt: TGCAGCGTTCAGGGGGGTGAGGGCTCTGGGGCCAACGTCCTGACTTTC
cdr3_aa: CSVQGGEGSGANVLTF

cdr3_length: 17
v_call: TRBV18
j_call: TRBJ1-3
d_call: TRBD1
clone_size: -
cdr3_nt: TGTGCCAGCTCACCAAAACCGGGACAGGGAGGTGGAAACACCATATATTTT
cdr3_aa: CASSPKPGQGGGNTIYF

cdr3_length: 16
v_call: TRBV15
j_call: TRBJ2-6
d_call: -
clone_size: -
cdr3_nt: TGTGCCACCAGCAGAGATGGAGGGTGGGGGGCCAACGTCCTGACTTTC
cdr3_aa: CATSRDGGWGANVLTF

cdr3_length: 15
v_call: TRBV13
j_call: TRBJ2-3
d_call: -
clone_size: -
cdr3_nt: TGTGCCAGCAGCTTAGGACTAGCCCCTACAGATACGCAGTATTTT
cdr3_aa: CASSLGLAPTDTQYF

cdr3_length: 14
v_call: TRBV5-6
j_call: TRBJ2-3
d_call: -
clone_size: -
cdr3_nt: TGTGCCAGCAGCTTGGGGTTGGGTACAGATACGCAGTATTTT
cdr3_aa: CASSLGLGTDTQYF

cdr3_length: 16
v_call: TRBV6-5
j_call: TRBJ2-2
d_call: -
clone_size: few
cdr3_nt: TGTGCCAGCAGTTTAAGGGGAAGGGGGACCACCGGGGAGCTGTTTTTT
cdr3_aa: CASSLRGRGTTGELFF

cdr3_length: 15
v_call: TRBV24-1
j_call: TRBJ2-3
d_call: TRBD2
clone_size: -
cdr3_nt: TGTGCCACCAGCAATCTAGCGGGGGGGCCAGATACGCAGTATTTT
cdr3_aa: CATSNLAGGPDTQYF